Below, one T cell receptor (beta chain) is given with its context. This record comes from a study of blood T cell repertoires in COVID-19. Across the study: Specimens from acute and convalescent COVID-19 originated in the United States, Italy and Spain. From T cells, B-cell-depleted T cells, or PBMCs came the material, which was cDNA or gDNA.

In the original workflow: Reference gene primer amplification gave nucleated cell count estimates. Libraries were prepared by immunoSEQ multiplex PCR; TCRdb keeps only in-frame clonotypes and omits some of them. From that table come the V and J calls and clone size; the DNA was used to work out D and trimming. The table has around 180,000 clones, approximately 92% seen once. Participants' own reports of clinical history determined their cohort assignment. The CDR3 loop spans 18 amino acids. V was cut by 4 bases and J by 0 bases, with 19 bases left in between. Germline CDR1 and CDR2: LNHDA and SQIVND (reference sequence).

The V gene is TRBV19, the J gene TRBJ1-5, with a tentative D call TRBD1 (6 bases). Sequencing was done on a sample of PBMCs or T cells enriched from blood (not recorded which). The receptor was derived from a woman between 40 and 55 years old with acute COVID-19. The CDR3 spells CASSTRTEPPYSNQPQHF. The CDR3 DNA reads as TGTGCCAGTAGTACACGGACAGAACCTCCTTATAGCAATCAGCCCCAGCATTTT.